In this sample, the clone carrying this T cell receptor beta chain turned up a few times. The antigen is unknown. TCRdb keeps only in-frame clones here, not all; method: immunoSEQ multiplex PCR. Found here are 2,500,000 or so clones, roughly 93% of them singletons; the top ten hold approximately 0.37%. This CDR3 has 15 residues. The trim removed 7 bases at V and 3 bases at J, leaving 8 bases unmatched. Germline assignment: CDR1 SNHLY and CDR2 FYNNEI. This record comes from a study of shared clonotypes between healthy human individuals. A CD45RA+ naive subset and a CD45RA-negative memory subset were split from CD4+ cells. Findings and caveats of the study: Estimated richness values were generally larger in naive subsets than in memory subsets. Non-shared clonotypes showed lower generation probabilities than clonotypes common to all four donors. The rarefaction results pointed to incomplete sorted-subset sequencing despite large depth.

The V gene is TRBV2, the J gene TRBJ2-2; 7 bases map to TRBD1. Material for sequencing was naive CD4+ T cells from PBMCs. Subset indicated: CD45RA+ positively selected. The receptor comes from a man aged 18 to 35 in good health. Some clones in this sample may be carry-over from other donors' samples. The CDR3 bases are TGTGCCAGCACCTGGGACAGCCAAGACACCGGGGAGCTGTTTTTT. Its translation is CASTWDSQDTGELFF. Complete variable domain (other parts from reference TRBV2 and TRBJ2-2): EPEVTQTPSHQVTQMGQEVILRCVPISNHLYFYWYRQILGQKVEFLVSFYNNEISEKSEIFDDQFSVERPDGSNFTLKIRSTKLEDSAMYFCASTWDSQDTGELFFGEGSRLTVL.